The 27 T cell receptor beta chains given below trace back to one sample, sequenced in a study of blood T cells in healthy people across ages. The use of a sample-barcoded 5' primer and a J-beta primer mix characterized a second PCR of 7 to 11 cycles. TCRdb recomputed calls from the 5' RACE reads with MiXCR, one row per CDR3 protein. The repertoire holds about 1.4 million distinct CDR3 sequences, with around 55% as singletons. The sequenced sample was blood. The receptor set was obtained from a man between 18 and 29 years old in good health.

The table lists this clonotype with a few counts. The V gene is TRBV27, the J gene TRBJ2-3, with 8 bases that match TRBD1. Per germline, CDR1 MNHEY and CDR2 SMNVEV (reference sequence). CDR3 length: 17 amino acids. V lost 5 bases and J lost 6; bases outside the gene matches: 16. CDR3 sequence (DNA): TGTGCCAGCAGTCTCAGCCCGGGACAGGCAAGAGGGGATACGCAGTATTTT. Its protein product is CASSLSPGQARGDTQYF.

The chain carries TRBV11-2 and TRBJ2-7; TRBD2 agrees at 12 bases. Trimming at V came to 5 bases and at J to 6 bases, leaving 5 bases not matched to a gene. CDR1 SGHAT and CDR2 FQNNGV come from the germline V gene. The CDR3 contains 14 residues. The CDR3 loop reads CASSLAGGGGEQYF. DNA for the CDR3: TGTGCCAGCAGCCTAGCGGGAGGGGGTGGCGAGCAGTACTTC.

This clonotype was detected only a few times. The chain is built from TRBV27 and TRBJ1-2; 9 bases match TRBD1. The CDR3 sequence is 15 residues long. Germline CDR1 is MNHEY and CDR2 is SMNVEV (reference sequence). The junction had 13 bases not matched to a gene; V was cut back by 8 bases and J by 6 bases. The CDR3 loop is CASGSLWTGADGYTF. The CDR3 DNA reads as TGTGCCAGCGGATCCTTATGGACAGGGGCGGATGGCTACACCTTC.

V and J are TRBV7-9 and TRBJ1-1, with a tentative D call TRBD1 (5 bases). Germline CDR1 reads SEHNR; CDR2 reads FQNEAQ (reference sequence). The CDR3 runs 15 residues. The ends were cut back, 2 bases at V and 4 bases at J, with 14 bases in the middle. The CDR3 loop reads CASSLYAGKLTEAFF. In nucleotides, the CDR3 is TGTGCCAGCAGCTTATATGCAGGGAAGCTCACTGAAGCTTTCTTT.

This chain uses TRBV21-1 with TRBJ1-1; the tabulated D call, TRBD1, remains unverified against the DNA. TRBV21-1 is a recognized pseudogene. The CDR3 sequence is 14 residues long. In DNA, the CDR3 is TGTGCCAGCAGCATCAGGGATGTGAACACTGAAGCTTTCTTT. It encodes CASSIRDVNTEAFF.

This clonotype has a single count. V usage is TRBV2 and J usage is TRBJ1-5; D unresolved. The length of the CDR3 is 14 residues. Trimming took 6 bases from V and 1 from J, leaving 10 bases between them. Germline lookup yields CDR1 SNHLY and CDR2 FYNNEI. CDR3 loop: CASSDPVSNQPQHF. The CDR3 DNA reads TGTGCCAGCAGCGACCCCGTGAGCAATCAGCCCCAGCATTTT.

This clonotype was observed a handful of times. The genes are TRBV4-1 and TRBJ2-1; maybe TRBD2 (5 bases). The germline gives CDR1 MGHRA, CDR2 YSYEKL. Trimming removed 0 bases from V and 15 bases from J, with 18 bases in between. This CDR3 contains 14 residues. In DNA form, the CDR3 reads TGCGCCAGCAGCCAAGAGCGGCTAGCCCCACTCCGGTTCTTC. It codes for CASSQERLAPLRFF.

The J gene is TRBJ1-5, the V gene TRBV20-1; D gene ambiguous. The CDR3 runs 13 residues. Trimming cost V 3 bases and J 4 bases, with 10 bases left between them. Per germline, CDR1 DFQATT and CDR2 SNEGSKA (reference sequence). The CDR3 sequence: CSARRTANQPQHF. The CDR3 DNA reads TGCAGTGCTAGGAGGACTGCGAATCAGCCCCAGCATTTT.

This clonotype was counted a few times. The chain joins TRBV20-1 to TRBJ2-4; no clear D gene. Germline assignment: CDR1 DFQATT and CDR2 SNEGSKA (reference sequence). This CDR3 region has 14 residues. V was cut by 1 base and J by 13 bases, with 20 bases left in between. The CDR3 DNA is TGCAGTGCTAGAGTCCTGGACGCTCGGCTAGAGCAGTACTTC. As protein: CSARVLDARLEQYF.

The gene calls are TRBV7-2 and TRBJ1-1; no clear D gene. There are 13 residues in the CDR3. Trimming cost V 4 bases and J 2 bases, with 8 bases left between them. CDR1 is SGHTA, CDR2 FQGNSA, per germline. CDR3 DNA sequence: TGTGCCAGCAGCTCAATTGTCAACACTGAAGCTTTCTTT. Its translation is CASSSIVNTEAFF.

The J gene is TRBJ2-3, the V gene TRBV28; the D is unclear. V gave up 2 bases and J gave up 2 bases, with 11 bases separating them. The CDR3 is 15 amino acids. CDR1 is MDHEN, CDR2 SYDVKM, per germline. CDR3 region: CASSLEGRITDTQYF. DNA of the CDR3: TGTGCCAGCAGTTTAGAAGGACGGATCACAGATACGCAGTATTTT.

The genes are TRBV3-1 and TRBJ2-3; D is ambiguous. The CDR3 loop spans 15 amino acids. V was trimmed by 1 base and J by 0 bases, leaving 8 bases between them. Germline lookup yields CDR1 LGHDT and CDR2 YNNKEL (reference sequence). CDR3 protein: CASSQVHPSTDTQYF. For the CDR3, the DNA is TGTGCCAGCAGCCAAGTGCATCCTAGCACAGATACGCAGTATTTT.

This chain links TRBV12-5 with TRBJ2-1, with TRBD2 matching 7 bases. The DNA end is a closer match to TRBJ2-7, so the J assignment may be wrong. The germline CDR1 and CDR2 sequences are LGHNT and FRNRAP. The CDR3 runs to 17 residues. The CDR3 spells CASGFSPSPTSALEQYF. In DNA, the CDR3 is TGTGCTAGTGGTTTCTCCCCCAGCCCCACTAGCGCCCTGGAGCAGTACTTC.

The rearrangement links TRBV29-1 to TRBJ2-5; 7 bases map to TRBD2. The CDR3 has 15 residues. The germline gives CDR1 SQVTM, CDR2 ANQGSEA. V trimming: 3 bases; J trimming: 5 bases; junction bases outside the gene matches: 12. The CDR3: CSVEESGWEGETQYF. The CDR3 nucleotides read TGCAGCGTTGAGGAGTCGGGATGGGAGGGGGAGACCCAGTACTTC.

This clonotype has only a few counts. The chain has TRBV27 and TRBJ2-7; D is perhaps TRBD1 or TRBD2 (5 bases each). This CDR3 region has 18 residues. From germline, CDR1 is MNHEY and CDR2 SMNVEV (reference sequence). The germline V and J ends were trimmed by 6 bases and 0 bases, with 24 bases remaining between them. CDR3 nucleotide sequence: TGTGCCAGCAGCGAAAAAAAGAGAGGGGCTGGGAGCTCCTACGAGCAGTACTTC. It translates to CASSEKKRGAGSSYEQYF.

The sample holds a few counts of this clonotype. The chain is built from TRBV12-3 or TRBV12-4 and TRBJ2-7, with 10 nucleotides matching TRBD1. The junction had 4 bases not matched to a gene; V was cut back by 5 bases and J by 0 bases. The CDR3 extends over 15 amino acids. CDR3 bases: TGTGCCAGCAGTCCCGACAGGGGGCACTCCTACGAGCAGTACTTC. Translation gives CASSPDRGHSYEQYF.

The chain is built from TRBV20-1 and TRBJ2-1; perhaps TRBD2 as D (6 bases). The ends were cut back, 5 bases at V and 10 bases at J, with 24 bases in the middle. The germline V gene encodes CDR1 DFQATT and CDR2 SNEGSKA (reference sequence). The CDR3 is 15 amino acids. In nucleotides, the CDR3 is TGCAGTGCTGACCTCGGGACTTCCTCGGGTGGCGAGCAGTTCTTC. Its protein product is CSADLGTSSGGEQFF.

The V and J genes are TRBV6-2 or TRBV6-3 and TRBJ2-5; D gene uncertain. The germline CDR1 and CDR2 sequences are MNHEY and SVGEGT. V dropped 5 bases and J dropped 2 bases, with 9 bases sitting between them. The CDR3 spans 13 residues. The DNA of the CDR3 is TGTGCCAGCAGTGTGGTAATACAAGAGACCCAGTACTTC. Encoded protein: CASSVVIQETQYF.

In its sample, this clonotype was seen a few times. This chain joins TRBV4-1 and TRBJ2-1; D is perhaps TRBD1 or TRBD2 (5 bases each). Germline V gene lookup returns CDR1 MGHRA and CDR2 YSYEKL. V was shortened by 1 base and J by 8 bases, with 12 bases between the two germline ends. The CDR3 loop spans 14 amino acids. The CDR3 sequence: CASSQVGPRDEQFF. In nucleotides, the CDR3 is TGCGCCAGCAGCCAAGTGGGACCCCGTGATGAGCAGTTCTTC.

The DNA for the CDR3 is TGCGCCAGCAGTTTTCTGGGGGCCGAGCAGTACTTC. This codes for CASSFLGAEQYF. The J gene is TRBJ2-7, the V gene TRBV4-1; TRBD1 is a possible D gene (6 bases). This CDR3 contains 12 residues. Germline CDR1 and CDR2: MGHRA and YSYEKL. Between the trimmed V and J ends, which lost 6 bases and 6 bases, there was a span of 12 bases.

The chain carries TRBV19 and TRBJ2-7; D is possibly TRBD1 or TRBD2 (5 bases each). This CDR3 spans 14 amino acids. V lost 4 bases to trimming and J lost 2 bases, with 12 bases between them. The germline CDR1 and CDR2 sequences are LNHDA and SQIVND (reference sequence). Here the CDR3 reads CASSSRDGPYEQYF. In nucleotides, the CDR3 is TGTGCCAGTAGTAGTAGGGACGGGCCCTACGAGCAGTACTTC.

The chain links TRBV4-3 to TRBJ1-2; 8 nucleotides match TRBD1. J was trimmed by 8 bases and V by 0 bases; bases with no gene match: 11. Per the germline V gene, CDR1 is LGHNA and CDR2 is YSLEER. The CDR3 is made up of 16 amino acids. The CDR3 bases are TGCGCCAGCAGCCAAGATGCGAGACAGGGGTACGCGGGCTACACCTTC. This encodes CASSQDARQGYAGYTF.

This clonotype appeared a few times. This chain joins TRBV4-3 and TRBJ2-7, with a weak D call TRBD2 (6 bases). Germline V lookup: CDR1 LGHNA, CDR2 YSLEER. This CDR3 has 15 residues. The ends were cut back, 3 bases at V and 0 bases at J, with 12 bases in the middle. CDR3 residues: CASSQLALSSYEQYF. DNA of the CDR3: TGCGCCAGCAGCCAGCTAGCGCTTAGCTCCTACGAGCAGTACTTC.

This chain's CDR3 is CASSSRTGGEVYEQYF. CDR3 sequence (DNA): TGTGCCAGCAGCTCTAGGACAGGGGGCGAAGTCTACGAGCAGTACTTC. J is TRBJ2-5 and V is TRBV7-8; 11 nucleotides align to TRBD1. The end of the DNA aligns better with TRBJ2-7, so the J call may be wrong. CDR3 length: 16 amino acids. CDR1 is SGHVS, CDR2 FQNEAQ, per germline.

The chain has TRBV2 and TRBJ2-3; tentatively, D is TRBD1 (6 bases). CDR1 and CDR2 (germline): SNHLY, FYNNEI. The CDR3 is 16 amino acids. V dropped 5 bases and J dropped 0 bases, with 15 bases sitting between them. For the CDR3, the DNA is TGTGCCAGCAGTCTCGACAGGATCCCTAGCACAGATACGCAGTATTTT. It is translated as CASSLDRIPSTDTQYF.

This clonotype was recorded a few times. The rearrangement uses TRBV29-1 and TRBJ1-1; 7 nucleotides agree with TRBD1. V dropped 6 bases and J dropped 5; count of bases not matched to a gene: 12. This CDR3 spans 14 amino acids. CDR1 is SQVTM and CDR2 is ANQGSEA in the germline V gene. DNA of the CDR3: TGCAGCGTGGACGGTACAGGGGTCCAAACTGAAGCTTTCTTT. Its protein is CSVDGTGVQTEAFF.

CDR3 loop: CASITQPNRDTKETQYF. The CDR3 DNA reads TGTGCCAGCATAACCCAGCCAAACCGGGACACAAAAGAGACCCAGTACTTC. The J gene is TRBJ2-5, the V gene TRBV9, with a tentative D call TRBD1 (6 bases). Trimming removed 6 bases from V and 3 bases from J, with 24 bases in between. Per the germline V gene, CDR1 is SGDLS and CDR2 is YYNGEE. The CDR3 extends over 17 amino acids. Based on the CDR3 plus reference TRBV9 and TRBJ2-5, the full variable domain is DSGVTQTPKHLITATGQRVTLRCSPRSGDLSVYWYQQSLDQGLQFLIQYYNGEERAKGNILERFSAQQFPDLHSELNLSSLELGDSALYFCASITQPNRDTKETQYFGPGTRLLVL.